These T cell receptor beta chains were read from a single sample in a study of blood T cell repertoires in COVID-19. Method: immunoSEQ multiplex PCR; TCRdb's copy keeps in-frame clones and lacks some. The sample yields under 500,000 clones, 87% seen once. The source material was PBMCs or T cells enriched from blood (not recorded which). Receptors originate from a woman aged 18-35 years with acute COVID-19. Each CDR3 is given with its conserved first and last residue. Each record gives: J gene, V gene, D gene, CDR3 length, clone size, CDR3 protein, CDR3 DNA. The D gene is left open where the match is weak. Some rows mark clone size as missing; the rest say once, few, many or name a class of expanded clone.

TRBJ2-3	TRBV24-1	TRBD2	15	NA	CATSAPSGGVDTQYF	TGTGCCACCAGTGCGCCTAGCGGGGGGGTTGATACGCAGTATTTT
TRBJ2-5	TRBV12-5	TRBD2	17	NA	CASGPVGLAGGKETQYF	TGTGCTAGTGGTCCTGTTGGGCTAGCGGGGGGGAAAGAGACCCAGTACTTC
TRBJ2-7	TRBV28	NA	13	NA	CASSATHTYEQYF	TGTGCCAGCAGTGCGACTCACACCTACGAGCAGTACTTC
TRBJ1-3	TRBV6-5	NA	14	few	CASSYSKVAGVEHF	TGTGCCAGCAGTTACTCGAAAGTGGCGGGCGTAGAGCATTTT
TRBJ2-5	TRBV18	NA	15	NA	CASSPRTEVSETQYF	TGTGCCAGCTCACCGAGGACAGAAGTCTCGGAGACCCAGTACTTC
TRBJ2-5	TRBV24-1	TRBD2	16	NA	CATSSPLAGYQETQYF	TGTGCCACCAGTTCCCCACTAGCGGGATACCAAGAGACCCAGTACTTC
TRBJ2-6	TRBV18	NA	21	NA	CASSLPRGTEPFVSGANVLTF	TGTGCCAGCTCGCTCCCCCGCGGGACGGAACCTTTTGTCTCTGGGGCCAACGTCCTGACTTTC
TRBJ1-3	TRBV7-6	NA	15	NA	CASSLGQTSGNTIYF	TGTGCCAGCAGCTTAGGACAGACCTCTGGAAACACCATATATTTT
TRBJ2-3	TRBV2	NA	13	NA	CASSEESPNTQYF	TGTGCCAGCAGTGAGGAGTCCCCTAATACGCAGTATTTT
TRBJ2-1	TRBV10-3	TRBD2	14	NA	CAISESGSDNEQFF	TGTGCCATCAGTGAGAGCGGGAGCGACAATGAGCAGTTCTTC
TRBJ2-1	TRBV5-1	NA	15	once	CASSLGRGGYNEQFF	TGCGCCAGCAGCTTGGGGCGGGGAGGATACAATGAGCAGTTCTTC
TRBJ2-7	TRBV5-1	NA	15	NA	CASSLEGRESYEQYF	TGCGCCAGCAGCTTGGAGGGGCGAGAATCCTACGAGCAGTACTTC
TRBJ2-1	TRBV5-1	NA	15	NA	CASSLAGREYNEQFF	TGCGCCAGCAGCTTGGCCGGCAGGGAATACAATGAGCAGTTCTTC
TRBJ2-5	TRBV19	NA	14	NA	CASSMRGLSETQYF	TGTGCCAGTAGTATGCGGGGCCTCTCGGAGACCCAGTACTTC
TRBJ1-2	TRBV29-1	NA	11	NA	CSVVSVYGYTF	TGCAGCGTTGTTTCCGTCTATGGCTACACCTTC
TRBJ1-5	TRBV18	NA	14	NA	CASSVSKSNQPQHF	TGTGCCAGCTCAGTTAGCAAGAGCAATCAGCCCCAGCATTTT
TRBJ2-1	TRBV5-1	NA	14	NA	CASSLVGGDNEQFF	TGCGCCAGCAGCTTGGTCGGGGGAGACAATGAGCAGTTCTTC
TRBJ2-2	TRBV6-2/TRBV6-3	TRBD2	17	NA	CASSLYPERENTGELFF	TGTGCCAGCAGTCTATACCCCGAGCGGGAGAACACCGGGGAGCTGTTTTTT
TRBJ2-7	TRBV27	NA	13	few	CASSLNPFYEQYF	TGTGCCAGCAGTTTAAATCCGTTCTACGAGCAGTACTTC
TRBJ2-1	TRBV3-1/TRBV3-2	TRBD2	17	NA	CASSQSLAGSSYNEQFF	TGTGCCAGCAGCCAATCACTAGCGGGAAGCTCCTACAATGAGCAGTTCTTC
TRBJ2-3	TRBV5-1	NA	15	NA	CASKEVSGLPNKQYF	TGCGCCAGCAAAGAGGTTAGCGGCCTACCTAATAAACAGTATTTT
TRBJ2-5	TRBV5-4	TRBD2	16	NA	CASSMSSGRALETQYF	TGTGCCAGCAGCATGTCTAGCGGGAGGGCCTTGGAGACCCAGTACTTC
TRBJ1-6	TRBV9	TRBD1	20	NA	CASSVESGTGISSYNSPLHF	TGTGCCAGCAGCGTCGAGTCCGGGACAGGGATTAGTTCCTATAATTCACCCCTCCACTTT
TRBJ1-5	TRBV19	NA	15	few	CASSSHAVLIGPQHF	TGTGCCAGTAGTTCCCATGCGGTCCTCATAGGGCCCCAGCATTTT
TRBJ1-1	TRBV29-1	TRBD1	14	NA	CSVPDDRANTEAFF	TGCAGCGTTCCTGACGACAGGGCAAACACTGAAGCTTTCTTT
TRBJ2-7	TRBV13	TRBD1	15	NA	CASSRSGTGRSEQYF	TGTGCCAGCAGCAGATCCGGGACAGGTCGCTCCGAGCAGTACTTC
TRBJ2-1	TRBV27	TRBD2	14	NA	CASSLLLADNEQFF	TGTGCCAGCAGTTTACTACTAGCGGACAATGAGCAGTTCTTC
TRBJ2-7	TRBV27	TRBD2	15	once	CASSLSGGSPYEQYF	TGTGCCAGCAGTTTATCGGGCGGGAGCCCCTACGAGCAGTACTTC
TRBJ2-5	TRBV6-5	NA	14	once	CASSPTSSRETQYF	TGTGCCAGCAGCCCGACTAGTTCACGAGAGACCCAGTACTTC
TRBJ2-7	TRBV6-5	NA	14	once	CASSLNRDNYEQYF	TGTGCCAGCAGTTTAAACCGGGACAACTACGAGCAGTACTTC
TRBJ2-6	TRBV3-1/TRBV3-2	NA	23	NA	CASSQDQLRGHSLLSSGANVLTF	TGTGCCAGCAGCCAAGATCAGTTAAGGGGACATTCACTCCTGAGCTCTGGGGCCAACGTCCTGACTTTC
TRBJ2-7	TRBV6-5	TRBD2	14	NA	CASRRGSLGYEQYF	TGTGCCAGCAGGCGGGGGTCTCTAGGTTACGAGCAGTACTTC
TRBJ1-3	TRBV7-2	NA	14	NA	CASRPSGAGNTIYF	TGTGCCAGCAGGCCTTCAGGGGCTGGAAACACCATATATTTT
TRBJ1-1	TRBV28	TRBD1	13	NA	CASSAGTELEAFF	TGTGCCAGCAGCGCAGGGACAGAGCTTGAAGCTTTCTTT
TRBJ2-3	TRBV12-5	NA	16	NA	CASGLPQRPTEYTQYF	TGTGCTAGTGGCCTTCCTCAGCGCCCTACTGAGTATACGCAGTATTTT
TRBJ2-7	TRBV18	TRBD1	15	NA	CASSRGTVLSYEQYF	TGTGCCAGCTCACGAGGGACAGTACTCTCCTACGAGCAGTACTTC
TRBJ2-1	TRBV11-2	TRBD2	14	NA	CASSFSGGYNEQFF	TGTGCCAGCAGCTTTAGCGGGGGATACAATGAGCAGTTCTTC
TRBJ2-1	TRBV4-1	NA	15	few	CASSQDEAAYNEQFF	TGCGCCAGCAGCCAAGATGAGGCGGCCTACAATGAGCAGTTCTTC
TRBJ2-2	TRBV29-1	NA	13	NA	CSVAGLGNGELFF	TGCAGCGTTGCGGGGTTAGGGAACGGGGAGCTGTTTTTT
TRBJ2-1	TRBV4-1	TRBD2	16	NA	CASSQFPSGGDNEQFF	TGCGCCAGCAGCCAGTTCCCTAGCGGGGGAGACAATGAGCAGTTCTTC
TRBJ1-2	TRBV7-9	NA	13	NA	CASSDAGPGGYTF	TGTGCCAGCAGCGACGCAGGGCCGGGTGGCTACACCTTC
TRBJ1-1	TRBV13	NA	15	NA	CASSLESGPGTEAFF	TGTGCCAGCAGCTTAGAATCCGGGCCGGGGACTGAAGCTTTCTTT
TRBJ2-1	TRBV19	TRBD2	13	few	CASSMSWEGEQFF	TGTGCCAGTAGTATGTCGTGGGAGGGTGAGCAGTTCTTC